The 19 T cell receptor beta chains below were found in one sample sequenced in a study of CD8 T cells in Susac syndrome (dated by TCRdb to between 2018 and 2021). The method behind the library was the immunoSEQ multiplex PCR assay. RNA was extracted using the RNeasy kit, and roughly 0.5 to 1 ug of the RNA was reverse transcribed with random hexamers. Through fastp at Q25 and MiXCR, TCRdb rebuilt clones from the public reads, retaining in-frame beta chains. Rows are combined by CDR3 protein, so each entry shows the most common genes and DNA. The sample table shows roughly 150,000 distinct CDR3 sequences, and roughly 96% are seen once. Jointly, the top ten make up around 0.15% of the sample. What was sequenced was CD8+ T cells from PBMCs. These receptors were collected from a human donor with multiple sclerosis.

The CDR3: CSVLAGGLWDEQYF. The CDR3 coding sequence is TGCAGCGTTCTAGCGGGGGGCCTCTGGGACGAGCAGTACTTC. J is TRBJ2-7 and V is TRBV29-1; 11 nucleotides agree with TRBD2. The V and J ends lost 5 bases and 5 bases, in that order; junction bases with no gene match: 8. The CDR3 is 14 amino acids. Germline CDR1 SQVTM, CDR2 ANQGSEA.

V is TRBV13 and J is TRBJ2-1, with 7 bases matching TRBD2. The CDR3 runs 17 residues. Germline V lookup: CDR1 PRHDT, CDR2 FYEKMQ (reference sequence). The J segment lost 4 bases and the V segment lost 5 bases, leaving 14 bases of the junction unmatched. CDR3 residues: CASSPRALLAWYNEQFF. Written as DNA, the CDR3 is TGTGCCAGCAGCCCAAGGGCCCTACTAGCGTGGTACAATGAGCAGTTCTTC.

This rearrangement joins TRBV9 to TRBJ2-1; D may match TRBD1 or TRBD2 (7 bases each). Trimming left V 4 bases short and J 3 bases short, with 14 bases between. Germline CDR1 SGDLS, CDR2 YYNGEE. This CDR3 is built from 15 residues. CDR3 residues: CASSPGGAFYNEQFF. The CDR3 nucleotides are TGTGCCAGCAGCCCAGGGGGGGCCTTCTACAATGAGCAGTTCTTC.

The chain joins TRBV29-1 to TRBJ2-1; 9 nucleotides align to TRBD2. Germline loops: CDR1 SQVTM, CDR2 ANQGSEA. V lost 3 bases, J lost 7 bases, and 16 bases stayed unmatched. CDR3 length: 17 amino acids. The CDR3 is CSVDIRLAGFVGNEQFF. CDR3 nucleotide sequence: TGCAGCGTTGATATCCGGCTAGCGGGGTTCGTGGGTAATGAGCAGTTCTTC.

This clonotype appeared a single time. The gene calls are TRBV2 and TRBJ2-7; weak D call: TRBD2 (7 bases). Germline loops: CDR1 SNHLY, CDR2 FYNNEI. Trimming pared 7 bases from V and 1 base from J, leaving 14 bases between. This CDR3 is built from 14 residues. The CDR3 DNA follows: TGTGCCAGCAATCCACGGGGGGCTTCCTACGAGCAGTACGTC. It specifies CASNPRGASYEQYV.

The CDR3 DNA follows: TGCGCCAGCAGCCAGAGGACAGGCCACACAGATACGCAGTATTTT. Its protein product is CASSQRTGHTDTQYF. The chain couples TRBV5-1 to TRBJ2-3, with 7 nucleotides matching TRBD1. CDR1 is SGHRS and CDR2 is YFSETQ in the germline V gene. The CDR3 covers 15 residues. V shed 4 bases and J 2 bases; nucleotides not matched to a gene: 7.

J is TRBJ2-3 and V is TRBV20-1, with 12 bases identical to TRBD2. CDR1 and CDR2 (germline): DFQATT, SNEGSKA (reference sequence). The trim removed 3 bases at V and 4 bases at J, leaving 8 bases unmatched. This CDR3 comprises 16 residues. As DNA, the CDR3 is TGCAGTGCTAGTGGACTAGCGGGGACCCAGGCAGATACGCAGTATTTT. Its translation is CSASGLAGTQADTQYF.

J is TRBJ1-2 and V is TRBV15; weak D call: TRBD1 (5 bases). The CDR3 is 14 residues long. The germline CDR1 and CDR2 sequences are LNHNV and YYDKDF (reference sequence). Between the trimmed V and J ends, which lost 5 bases and 3 bases, there was a span of 13 bases. The CDR3 loop reads CATSLSGRDYGYTF. In DNA form, the CDR3 reads TGTGCCACCAGCCTTTCGGGACGGGACTATGGCTACACCTTC. Together with reference TRBV15 and TRBJ1-2, the CDR3 gives the full variable domain: DAMVIQNPRYQVTQFGKPVTLSCSQTLNHNVMYWYQQKSSQAPKLLFHYYDKDFNNEADTPDNFQSRRPNTSFCFLDIRSPGLGDTAMYLCATSLSGRDYGYTFGSGTRLTVV.

This chain connects TRBV6-5 to TRBJ2-1, with D hard to call. CDR1 MNHEY and CDR2 SVGAGI come from the germline V gene. V shed 0 bases and J shed 7 bases, with 7 bases lying between them. The CDR3 spans 13 residues. CDR3 amino acids: CASSYSMTNEQFF. The DNA of the CDR3 is TGTGCCAGCAGTTACTCGATGACGAATGAGCAGTTCTTC.

The genes are TRBV4-1 and TRBJ2-1; TRBD2 matches 9 bases. The CDR3 is 18 amino acids. From germline, CDR1 is MGHRA and CDR2 YSYEKL. J was trimmed by 7 bases and V by 1 base; bases with no gene match: 14. CDR3 protein: CASSQGMGLAGMGNEQFF. CDR3 nucleotide sequence: TGCGCCAGCAGCCAAGGGATGGGACTAGCCGGGATGGGGAATGAGCAGTTCTTC.

The chain is built from TRBV10-3 and TRBJ2-1; TRBD2 matches 10 bases. V shed 3 bases, J shed 5 bases, and the junction held 1 base outside the gene matches. CDR1 and CDR2 from the germline V gene are ENHRY and SYGVKD. The CDR3 spans 14 residues. The CDR3 loop reads CAISEAGGNNEQFF. The CDR3, as DNA: TGTGCCATCAGTGAAGCGGGGGGGAACAATGAGCAGTTCTTC.

The chain combines TRBV29-1 with TRBJ1-1; D call uncertain. This CDR3 has 13 amino acids. Trimming took 5 bases from V and 5 from J, leaving 15 bases between them. Germline V lookup: CDR1 SQVTM, CDR2 ANQGSEA. The CDR3 sequence: CSVPGQPRTEAFF. In DNA, the CDR3 is TGCAGCGTTCCGGGCCAACCGAGGACTGAAGCTTTCTTT. The full variable domain, with the rest looked up from reference TRBV29-1 and TRBJ1-1, is SAVISQKPSRDICQRGTSLTIQCQVDSQVTMMFWYRQQPGQSLTLIATANQGSEATYESGFVIDKFPISRPNLTFSTLTVSNMSPEDSSIYLCSVPGQPRTEAFFGQGTRLTVV.

This chain joins TRBV14 and TRBJ2-3, with D tentatively TRBD1 (6 bases). The V end lost 3 bases, the J end lost 4 bases, and 14 bases lay between the germline ends. The CDR3 is 15 residues long. Germline CDR1 is SGHDN and CDR2 is FVKESK. The DNA of the CDR3 is TGTGCCAGCAGCCAGACCAGGGGTGTGGCAGATACGCAGTATTTT. It specifies CASSQTRGVADTQYF.

The genes are TRBV15 and TRBJ2-3; possibly TRBD2 for D (5 bases). Germline V gives CDR1 LNHNV, CDR2 YYDKDF (reference sequence). V dropped 0 bases and J dropped 6 bases, with 22 bases sitting between them. CDR3 length: 18 amino acids. CDR3 in amino acids: CATSRDEGGTVKSDTQYF. The CDR3 coding sequence is TGTGCCACCAGCAGAGATGAGGGTGGTACGGTGAAGTCGGATACGCAGTATTTT. The full variable domain, rest sourced from reference TRBV15 and TRBJ2-3, is DAMVIQNPRYQVTQFGKPVTLSCSQTLNHNVMYWYQQKSSQAPKLLFHYYDKDFNNEADTPDNFQSRRPNTSFCFLDIRSPGLGDTAMYLCATSRDEGGTVKSDTQYFGPGTRLTVL.

To note about this clonotype: At one end the junction does not follow the germline gene, possibly because of a read error. This chain connects TRBV6-1 to TRBJ2-5; D gene ambiguous. Germline loops: CDR1 MNHNS, CDR2 SASEGT. This CDR3 has 13 residues. CDR3 nucleotides: TGTGCCAGCGGTGAAAGGGATGGAGAGACCCAGTACTTC. Translating it yields CASGERDGETQYF.

The CDR3 nucleotides are TGTGCCAGCAGCGGCGGGACAGTCTCTGGGGCCAACGTCCTGACTTTC. Its translation is CASSGGTVSGANVLTF. The V and J genes are TRBV9 and TRBJ2-6, with D perhaps matching TRBD1 (7 bases). Germline CDR1 SGDLS, CDR2 YYNGEE. V shed 3 bases and J shed 0 bases, with 10 bases lying between them. This CDR3 contains 16 residues.

The rearrangement joins TRBV27 to TRBJ2-7, with 10 bases matching TRBD1. Germline trimming cut 8 bases from V and 0 bases from J; bases unmatched to any gene: 10. The germline V gene has CDR1 MNHEY and CDR2 SMNVEV (reference sequence). The CDR3 is made up of 16 amino acids. DNA for the CDR3: TGTGCCAGCTCCAGTTTTGGGGACAGGGGCTCCTACGAGCAGTACTTC. This translates into CASSSFGDRGSYEQYF.

A single count supports this clonotype. The V call is TRBV3-1, the J call TRBJ2-5, with 7 nucleotides matching TRBD2. V dropped 7 bases and J dropped 0; count of bases not matched to a gene: 11. The germline V gene has CDR1 LGHDT and CDR2 YNNKEL (reference sequence). CDR3 length: 16 residues. The CDR3 nucleotides read TGTGCCAGCACCTCTTTCTCCAGCGGGGACCAAGAGACCCAGTACTTC. This gives the protein CASTSFSSGDQETQYF.

This chain joins TRBV13 and TRBJ1-6; no firm D call. Trimming removed 3 bases from V and 4 bases from J, with 13 bases in between. Germline V gives CDR1 PRHDT, CDR2 FYEKMQ (reference sequence). This CDR3 spans 16 amino acids. In DNA, the CDR3 is TGTGCCAGCAGCTTGGGCTACCGGGAGTATAATTCACCCCTCCACTTT. This encodes CASSLGYREYNSPLHF.